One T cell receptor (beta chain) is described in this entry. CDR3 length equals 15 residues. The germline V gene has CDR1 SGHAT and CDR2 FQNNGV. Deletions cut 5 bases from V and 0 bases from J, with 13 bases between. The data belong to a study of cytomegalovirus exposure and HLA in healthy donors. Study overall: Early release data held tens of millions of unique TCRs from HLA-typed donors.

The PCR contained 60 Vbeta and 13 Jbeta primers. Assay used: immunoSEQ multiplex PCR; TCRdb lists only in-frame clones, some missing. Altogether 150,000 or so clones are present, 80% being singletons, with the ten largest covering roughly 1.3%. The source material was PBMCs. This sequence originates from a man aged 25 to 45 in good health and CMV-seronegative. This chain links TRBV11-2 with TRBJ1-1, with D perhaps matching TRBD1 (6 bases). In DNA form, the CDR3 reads TGTGCCAGCAGCAGCGAGGGACATCTGAACACTGAAGCTTTCTTT. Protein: CASSSEGHLNTEAFF.